The T cell receptor beta chain described here comes from a study of response to subunit inactivated influenza vaccine (dated by TCRdb to the late 2010s). Some background on the complete study: The study used deep quantitative T cell receptor repertoire profiling to track responses to a trivalent subunit inactivated influenza vaccine.

Here is what the overall study found, with its caveats: According to the authors, only a limited number of new T cells may be recruited by each seasonal influenza vaccination.

The CDR3 sequence holds 14 residues, the cysteine and phenylalanine included. Here the CDR3 DNA is all that survives: 42 bases in frame from base 1. From a lookup of the germline V gene, CDR1 and CDR2 are SGHTA and FQGNSA. At the junction V is shortened by 5 bases and J by 7 bases; bases outside the gene matches: 8. The protocol used for the library was RT-PCR. Sequencing relied on an Illumina HiSeq 2500. In TCRdb, the public reads were trimmed at Q25 with fastp and aligned with MiXCR, with productive beta chains retained. Every CDR3 protein is listed once, alongside the most common genes and DNA of its rows. Here the sample has around 650,000 distinct CDR3 sequences; roughly 14% occur a single time. The top ten clones comprise about 9.9% of the sample. This clonotype was observed a few times. This clone's antigen is unknown. Per-nucleotide qualities are absent, and no much larger clonotype sits a single base away.

The clonotype was recovered from a man over 45 who received an inactivated influenza vaccine. Donor details come from another sample of the same person, matched by shared clones. The receptor chain draws on TRBV7-2 and TRBJ2-1; 7 junctional bases match TRBD2. This specimen was PBMCs from blood, taken less than 13 days after vaccination. The CDR3 in this case is CASSPSGIANEQFF. The DNA sequence reads TGTGCCAGCAGCCCTAGCGGCATAGCAAATGAGCAGTTCTTC.